The source of this T cell receptor beta chain is a study of T cell responses to AZD1222 COVID-19 vaccine. As for the study in general: Second-dose timings of about 4 or about 12 weeks were pooled.

Worth noting for this clone: Antigen specificity is unknown.

The CDR3 has 13 residues. Germline V gene lookup returns CDR1 MNHNY and CDR2 SVGAGI (reference sequence). V was shortened by 4 bases and J by 5 bases, with 11 bases between the two germline ends. Overall study results and limits: Samples come after the peak T cell response, not at day 14. Reportedly, nearly half of unique spike TCRs recognized epitopes outside B.1.351/B.1.1.7 mutations. It was only a handful of AZD1222 recipients who were seropositive at baseline.

Some clones are missing from TCRdb's copy, which holds only in-frame ones; the method was immunoSEQ multiplex PCR. The sample lists over 130,000 clones; 92% were seen once. This sample comprised peripheral blood, obtained on day 0 of AZD1222 vaccination. The V gene is TRBV6-6, the J gene TRBJ1-1; the D is unclear. This TCR was sampled from an adult in good health. CDR3 in amino acids: CASSSPVGTEAFF. In DNA form, the CDR3 reads TGTGCCAGCAGTTCCCCAGTCGGGACTGAAGCTTTCTTT.